The entry below describes one TCR beta chain. Germline V lookup: CDR1 SNHLY, CDR2 FYNNEI. The length of the CDR3 is 11 residues. V gave up 2 bases and J gave up 3 bases, with 2 bases separating them. The PCR was carried out with 60 Vbeta primers and 13 Jbeta primers. This table comes from immunoSEQ multiplex PCR, and its TCRdb copy is limited to in-frame clones, with some not included. This table has some 98,000 clones, around 67% appearing once. These data come from a study of cytomegalovirus exposure and HLA in healthy donors. V is TRBV2 and J is TRBJ2-7; D remains unclear. The sample taken for sequencing was PBMCs. The source is a man aged 50-59 years in good health and CMV-seronegative. The CDR3, as DNA: TGTGCCAGCAGTGAATACTACGAGCAGTACTTC. It specifies CASSEYYEQYF.